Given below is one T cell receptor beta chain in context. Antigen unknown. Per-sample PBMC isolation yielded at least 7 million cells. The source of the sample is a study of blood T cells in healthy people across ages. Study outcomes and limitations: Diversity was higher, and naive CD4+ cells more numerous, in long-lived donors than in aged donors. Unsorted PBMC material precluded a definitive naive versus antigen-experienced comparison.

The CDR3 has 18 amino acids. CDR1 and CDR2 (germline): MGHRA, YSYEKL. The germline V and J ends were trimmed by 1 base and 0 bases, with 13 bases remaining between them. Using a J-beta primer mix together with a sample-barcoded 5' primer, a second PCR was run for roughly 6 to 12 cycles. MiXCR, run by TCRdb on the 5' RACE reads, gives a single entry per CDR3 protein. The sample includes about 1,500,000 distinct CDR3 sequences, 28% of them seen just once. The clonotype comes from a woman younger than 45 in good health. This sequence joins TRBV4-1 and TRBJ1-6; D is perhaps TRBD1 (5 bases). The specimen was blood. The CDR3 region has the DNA TGCGCCAGCAGCCAAGTTGGGTCAGGGAGCTCCTATAATTCACCCCTCCACTTT. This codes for CASSQVGSGSSYNSPLHF.